This T cell receptor (beta chain) was captured by sequencing in a study of cytomegalovirus exposure and HLA in healthy donors. Notes on the study in general: Some V segments could not be told apart, so they were left out, TRBV6-2 and TRBV6-3 among them.

Germline lookup yields CDR1 KGHSH and CDR2 LQKENI. This CDR3 is 15 amino acids long. Between the trimmed V and J ends, which lost 0 bases and 7 bases, there was a span of 13 bases. A word on this clone: Antigen: not known.

The PCR ran on 60 Vbeta and 13 Jbeta primers. Produced via immunoSEQ multiplex PCR; TCRdb's table is partial and in-frame only. The data contain some 190,000 clones, less than 85% of them seen just once; the ten biggest clones take up approximately 4.8%. The specimen was PBMCs. The origin of this receptor is a man younger than 45 in good health and CMV-seropositive. V gene TRBV18 combines with J gene TRBJ1-5, with D possibly TRBD1 on 6 matching bases. CDR3 bases: TGTGCCAGCTCACCACCGGGAACAGGGCACCAGCCCCAGCATTTT. It specifies CASSPPGTGHQPQHF.